The sequence of this T cell receptor beta chain was determined in a study of T cells in localized non-small cell lung cancer. A word on this clone: Antigen specificity is unknown.

TCRdb's table, derived via immunoSEQ multiplex PCR, lists solely in-frame clones and lacks some. The sample includes fewer than 40,000 clones, under 85% of them seen just once. General study results and limits: Higher blood T cell density tracked longer overall survival. Compared with tumor, uninvolved adjacent lung displayed greater T cell clonality, ranking highest overall. Adjacent lung held a median roughly 56 of the top 100 tumor clones. Analysis by sequencing included only one tumor region, so heterogeneity remains possible.

Germline CDR1 is MNHEY and CDR2 is SVGAGI. V gave up 2 bases and J gave up 7 bases, with 11 bases separating them. The CDR3 spans 14 residues. Sequenced here: peripheral blood, sampled before any cancer treatment. The V gene is TRBV6-5, the J gene TRBJ2-2, with no clear D. The TCR originated in a male donor aged 60 or over with stage II squamous cell lung carcinoma. CDR3 DNA sequence: TGTGCCAGCAGTTACCGCCTTTTCGACGGGGAGCTGTTTTTT. Encoded protein: CASSYRLFDGELFF.